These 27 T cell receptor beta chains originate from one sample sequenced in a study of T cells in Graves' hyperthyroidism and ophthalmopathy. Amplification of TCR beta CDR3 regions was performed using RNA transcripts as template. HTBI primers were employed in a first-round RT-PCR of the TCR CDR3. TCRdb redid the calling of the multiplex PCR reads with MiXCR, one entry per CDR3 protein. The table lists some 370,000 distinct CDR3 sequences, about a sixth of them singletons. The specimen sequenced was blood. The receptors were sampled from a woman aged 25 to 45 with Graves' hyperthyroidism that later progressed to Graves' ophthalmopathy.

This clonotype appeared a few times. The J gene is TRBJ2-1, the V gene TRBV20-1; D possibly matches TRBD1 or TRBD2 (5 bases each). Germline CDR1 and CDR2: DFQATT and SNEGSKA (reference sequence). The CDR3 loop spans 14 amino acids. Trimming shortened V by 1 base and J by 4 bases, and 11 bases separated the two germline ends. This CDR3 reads CSARGIGGYNEQFF. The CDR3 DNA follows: TGCAGTGCTAGAGGCATTGGGGGTTACAATGAGCAGTTCTTC.

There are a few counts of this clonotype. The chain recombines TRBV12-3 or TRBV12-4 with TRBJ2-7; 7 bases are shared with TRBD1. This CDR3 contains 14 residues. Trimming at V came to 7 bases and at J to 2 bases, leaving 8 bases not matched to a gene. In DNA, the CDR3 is TGTGCCAGCACCGAACAGGGGATAACCTACGAGCAGTACTTC. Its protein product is CASTEQGITYEQYF.

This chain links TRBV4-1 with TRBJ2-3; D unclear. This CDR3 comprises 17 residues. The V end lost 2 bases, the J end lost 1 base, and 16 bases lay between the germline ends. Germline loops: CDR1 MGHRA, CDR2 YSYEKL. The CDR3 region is CASSQILIGWGTDTQYF. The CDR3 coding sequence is TGCGCCAGCAGCCAAATACTTATCGGGTGGGGCACAGATACGCAGTATTTT.

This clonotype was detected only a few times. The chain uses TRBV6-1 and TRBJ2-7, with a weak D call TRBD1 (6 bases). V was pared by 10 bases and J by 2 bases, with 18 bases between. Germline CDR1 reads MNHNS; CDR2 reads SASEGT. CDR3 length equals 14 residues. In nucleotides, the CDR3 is TGTGCCACCGCCTTTCAACAGGGAGCCTACGAGCAGTACTTC. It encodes CATAFQQGAYEQYF.

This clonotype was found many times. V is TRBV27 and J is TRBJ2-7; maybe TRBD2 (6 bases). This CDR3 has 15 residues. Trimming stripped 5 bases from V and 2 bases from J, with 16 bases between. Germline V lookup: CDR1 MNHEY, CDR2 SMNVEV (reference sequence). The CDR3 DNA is TGTGCCAGCAGTATGGGACTCCACTTACCCTACGAGCAGTACTTC. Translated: CASSMGLHLPYEQYF.

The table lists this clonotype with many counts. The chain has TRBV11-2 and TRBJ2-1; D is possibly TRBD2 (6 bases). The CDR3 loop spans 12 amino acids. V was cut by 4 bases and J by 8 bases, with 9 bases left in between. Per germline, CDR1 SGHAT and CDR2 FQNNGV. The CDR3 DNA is TGTGCCAGCAGCTCAGCGGGTGATGAGCAGTTCTTC. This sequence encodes CASSSAGDEQFF.

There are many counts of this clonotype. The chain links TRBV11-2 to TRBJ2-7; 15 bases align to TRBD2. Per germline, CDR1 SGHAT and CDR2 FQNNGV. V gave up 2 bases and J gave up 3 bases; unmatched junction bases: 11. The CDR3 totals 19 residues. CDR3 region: CASSLSGTSGRYRNYEQYF. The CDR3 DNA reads TGTGCCAGCAGCTTATCTGGGACTAGCGGGAGGTATAGAAACTACGAGCAGTACTTC.

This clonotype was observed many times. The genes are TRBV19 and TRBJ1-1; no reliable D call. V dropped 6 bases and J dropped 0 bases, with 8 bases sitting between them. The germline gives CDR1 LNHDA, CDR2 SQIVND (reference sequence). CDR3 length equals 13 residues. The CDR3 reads CASREPLNTEAFF. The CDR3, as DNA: TGTGCCAGTAGAGAACCGTTGAACACTGAAGCTTTCTTT.

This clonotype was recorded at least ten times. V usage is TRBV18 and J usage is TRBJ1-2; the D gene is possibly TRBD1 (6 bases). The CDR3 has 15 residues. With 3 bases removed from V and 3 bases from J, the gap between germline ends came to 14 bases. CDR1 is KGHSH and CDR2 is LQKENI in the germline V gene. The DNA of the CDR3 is TGTGCCAGCTCACCCACTTTGGACAGAGACTATGGCTACACCTTC. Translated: CASSPTLDRDYGYTF.

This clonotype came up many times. CDR3 DNA sequence: TGTGCCACCAGGGATACAGGGCACACTGAAGCTTTCTTT. It specifies CATRDTGHTEAFF. V and J are TRBV24-1 and TRBJ1-1, with TRBD1 as a possible D gene (6 bases). The CDR3 runs 13 residues. The germline CDR1 and CDR2 sequences are KGHDR and SFDVKD. V dropped 7 bases and J dropped 3 bases, with 11 bases sitting between them.

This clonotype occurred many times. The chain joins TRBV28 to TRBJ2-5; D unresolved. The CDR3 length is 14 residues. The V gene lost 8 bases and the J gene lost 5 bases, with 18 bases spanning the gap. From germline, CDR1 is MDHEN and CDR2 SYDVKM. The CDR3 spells CASHQRKGGETQYF. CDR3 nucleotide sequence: TGTGCCAGCCACCAGAGAAAGGGCGGCGAGACCCAGTACTTC.

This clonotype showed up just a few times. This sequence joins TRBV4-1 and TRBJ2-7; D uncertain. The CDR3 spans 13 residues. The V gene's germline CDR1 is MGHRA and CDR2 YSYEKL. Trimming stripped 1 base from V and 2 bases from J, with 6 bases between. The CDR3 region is CASSQAATYEQYF. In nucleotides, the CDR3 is TGCGCCAGCAGCCAAGCGGCAACCTACGAGCAGTACTTC.

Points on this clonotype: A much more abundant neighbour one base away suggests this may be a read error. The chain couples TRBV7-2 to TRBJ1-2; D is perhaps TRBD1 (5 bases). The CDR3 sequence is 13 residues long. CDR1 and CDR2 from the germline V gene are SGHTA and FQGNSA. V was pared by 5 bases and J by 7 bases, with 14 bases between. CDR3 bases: TGTGCCAGCAGCCCAGGGCCCAGATGTGGCTACACCTTC. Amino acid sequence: CASSPGPRCGYTF. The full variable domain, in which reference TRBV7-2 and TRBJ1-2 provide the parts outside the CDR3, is GAGVSQSPSNKVTEKGKDVELRCDPISGHTALYWYRQSLGQGLEFLIYFQGNSAPDKSGLPSDRFSAERTGGSVSTLTIQRTQQEDSAVYLCASSPGPRCGYTFGSGTRLTVV.

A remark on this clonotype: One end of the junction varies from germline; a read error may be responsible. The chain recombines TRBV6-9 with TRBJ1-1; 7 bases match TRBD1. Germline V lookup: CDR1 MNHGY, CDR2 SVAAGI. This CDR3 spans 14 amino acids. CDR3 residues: CASRYRGVNTEAFF. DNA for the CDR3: TGTGCCAGCCGTTACAGGGGCGTGAACACTGAAGCTTTCTTT.

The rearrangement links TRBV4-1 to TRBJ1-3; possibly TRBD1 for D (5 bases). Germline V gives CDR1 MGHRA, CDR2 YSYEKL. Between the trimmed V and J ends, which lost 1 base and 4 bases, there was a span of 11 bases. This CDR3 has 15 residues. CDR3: CASSQVRGTGNTIYF. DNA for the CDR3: TGCGCCAGCAGCCAAGTCCGGGGGACCGGAAACACCATATATTTT.

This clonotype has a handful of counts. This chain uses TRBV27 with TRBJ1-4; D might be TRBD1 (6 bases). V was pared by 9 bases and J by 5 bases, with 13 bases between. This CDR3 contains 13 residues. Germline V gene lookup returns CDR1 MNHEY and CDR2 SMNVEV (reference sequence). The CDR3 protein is CASRGGSNEKLFF. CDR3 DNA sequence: TGTGCCAGTAGAGGGGGATCCAATGAAAAACTGTTTTTT.

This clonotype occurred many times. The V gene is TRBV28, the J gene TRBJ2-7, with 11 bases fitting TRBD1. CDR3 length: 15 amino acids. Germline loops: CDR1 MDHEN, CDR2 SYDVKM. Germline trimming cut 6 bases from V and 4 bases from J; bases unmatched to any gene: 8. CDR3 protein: CASRDGQGAMYEQYF. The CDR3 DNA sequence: TGTGCCAGCAGAGACGGACAGGGGGCTATGTACGAGCAGTACTTC.

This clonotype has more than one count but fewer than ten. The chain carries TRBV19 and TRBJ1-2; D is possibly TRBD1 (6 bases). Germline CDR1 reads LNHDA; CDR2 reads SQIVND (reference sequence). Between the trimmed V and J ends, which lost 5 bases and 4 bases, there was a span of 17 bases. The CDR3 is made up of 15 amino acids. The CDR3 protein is CASSVTNRETYGYTF. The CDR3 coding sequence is TGTGCCAGTAGTGTGACGAACAGGGAGACCTATGGCTACACCTTC.

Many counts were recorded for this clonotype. CDR3 in DNA: TGTGCCACCGCAGCTGGCGCCTACGAGCAGTACTTC. It yields the protein CATAAGAYEQYF. V usage is TRBV6-1 and J usage is TRBJ2-7; D is unclear. The V end was cut by 10 bases, the J end by 2 bases, with 12 bases between. The germline V gene has CDR1 MNHNS and CDR2 SASEGT. The CDR3 is made up of 12 amino acids.

This chain's CDR3 is CASRDRNSYNEQFF. Written as DNA, the CDR3 is TGTGCCAGCAGGGACAGGAACTCCTACAATGAGCAGTTCTTC. The chain carries TRBV7-2 and TRBJ2-1; 7 nucleotides agree with TRBD1. The CDR3 covers 14 residues. V lost 6 bases and J lost 0; bases outside the gene matches: 2. Germline lookup yields CDR1 SGHTA and CDR2 FQGNSA.

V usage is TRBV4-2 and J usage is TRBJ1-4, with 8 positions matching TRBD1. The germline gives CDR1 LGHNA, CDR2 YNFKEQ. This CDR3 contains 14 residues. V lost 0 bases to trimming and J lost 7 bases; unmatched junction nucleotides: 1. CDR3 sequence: CASSQEDRVEKLFF. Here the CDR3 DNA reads TGTGCCAGCAGCCAAGAGGACAGGGTTGAAAAACTGTTTTTT.

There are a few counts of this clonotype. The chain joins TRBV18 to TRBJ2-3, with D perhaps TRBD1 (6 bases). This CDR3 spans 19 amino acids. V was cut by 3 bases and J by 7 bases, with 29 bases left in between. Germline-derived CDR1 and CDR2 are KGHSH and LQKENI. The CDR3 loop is CASSPSQGSVGTQSNTQYF. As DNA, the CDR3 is TGTGCCAGCTCACCGAGCCAGGGAAGCGTCGGGACACAGTCAAATACGCAGTATTTT.

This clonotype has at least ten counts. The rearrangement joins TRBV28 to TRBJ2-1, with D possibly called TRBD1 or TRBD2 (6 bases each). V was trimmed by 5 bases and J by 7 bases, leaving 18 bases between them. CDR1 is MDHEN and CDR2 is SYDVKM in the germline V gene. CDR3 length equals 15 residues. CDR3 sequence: CASSPSEGGRNEQFF. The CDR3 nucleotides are TGTGCCAGCAGTCCTAGCGAGGGGGGAAGGAATGAGCAGTTCTTC.

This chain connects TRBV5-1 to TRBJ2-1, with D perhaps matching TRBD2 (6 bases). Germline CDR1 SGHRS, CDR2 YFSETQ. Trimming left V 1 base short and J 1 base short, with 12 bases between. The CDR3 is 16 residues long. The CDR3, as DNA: TGCGCCAGCAGCTTGCTCCCGGGAGTGTCCTACAATGAGCAGTTCTTC. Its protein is CASSLLPGVSYNEQFF. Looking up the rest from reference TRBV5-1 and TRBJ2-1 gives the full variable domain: KAGVTQTPRYLIKTRGQQVTLSCSPISGHRSVSWYQQTPGQGLQFLFEYFSETQRNKGNFPGRFSGRQFSNSRSEMNVSTLELGDSALYLCASSLLPGVSYNEQFFGPGTRLTVL.

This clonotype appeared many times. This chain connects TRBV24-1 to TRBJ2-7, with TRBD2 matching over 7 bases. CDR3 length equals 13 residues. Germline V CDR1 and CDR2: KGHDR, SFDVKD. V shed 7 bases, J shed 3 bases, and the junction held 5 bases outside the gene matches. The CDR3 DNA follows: TGTGCCACCAGCGACAGCGGGGACTACGAGCAGTACTTC. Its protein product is CATSDSGDYEQYF.

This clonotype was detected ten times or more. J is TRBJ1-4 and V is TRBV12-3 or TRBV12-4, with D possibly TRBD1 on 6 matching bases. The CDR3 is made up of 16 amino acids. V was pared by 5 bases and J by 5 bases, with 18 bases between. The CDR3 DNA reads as TGTGCCAGCAGTCCGGTTTTTGGGGGCGGCAATGAAAAACTGTTTTTT. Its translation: CASSPVFGGGNEKLFF.

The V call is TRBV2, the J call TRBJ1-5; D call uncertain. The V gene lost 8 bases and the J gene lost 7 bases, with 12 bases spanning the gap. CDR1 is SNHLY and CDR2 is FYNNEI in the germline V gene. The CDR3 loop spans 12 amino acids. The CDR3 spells CASHGPGQPQHF. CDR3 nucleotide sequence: TGTGCCAGCCACGGGCCCGGGCAGCCCCAGCATTTT.